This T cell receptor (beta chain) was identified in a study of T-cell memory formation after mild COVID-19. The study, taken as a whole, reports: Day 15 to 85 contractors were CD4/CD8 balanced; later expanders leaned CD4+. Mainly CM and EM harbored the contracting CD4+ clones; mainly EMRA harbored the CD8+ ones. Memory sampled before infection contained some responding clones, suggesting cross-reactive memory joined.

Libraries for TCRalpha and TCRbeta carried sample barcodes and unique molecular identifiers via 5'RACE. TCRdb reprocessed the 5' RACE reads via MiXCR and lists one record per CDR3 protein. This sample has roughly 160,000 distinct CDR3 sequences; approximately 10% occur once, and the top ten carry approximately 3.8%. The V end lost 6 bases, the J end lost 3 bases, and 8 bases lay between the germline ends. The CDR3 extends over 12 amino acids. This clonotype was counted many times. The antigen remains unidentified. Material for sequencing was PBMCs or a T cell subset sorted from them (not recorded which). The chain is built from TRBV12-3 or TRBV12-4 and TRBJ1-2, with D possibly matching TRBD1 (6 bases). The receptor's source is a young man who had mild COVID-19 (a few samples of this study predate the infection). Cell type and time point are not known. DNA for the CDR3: TGTGCCAGCAGCCCAGGGGACTATGGCTACACCTTC. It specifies CASSPGDYGYTF.